A single sample gave rise to the 22 T cell receptor beta chains below, sequenced in a study of blood T cell repertoires in COVID-19. Measured with immunoSEQ multiplex PCR; TCRdb has only the in-frame clones, and not every one. The sample has 98,000 or so clones; about 91% are singletons. Sequencing was performed on peripheral blood. The receptor set was obtained from a human donor in a cohort sampled during active COVID-19.

The genes are TRBV21-1 and TRBJ1-5. TRBV21-1 is assigned pseudogene status. The CDR3 covers 17 residues. Here the CDR3 reads CASTRPPGEEGNQPQHF. The CDR3 region has the DNA TGTGCCAGCACCCGGCCCCCGGGGGAAGAGGGCAATCAGCCCCAGCATTTT.

The chain uses TRBV4-3 and TRBJ2-2, with D tentatively TRBD2 (6 bases). V was pared by 0 bases and J by 6 bases, with 17 bases between. CDR1 LGHNA and CDR2 YSLEER come from the germline V gene. CDR3 length: 17 amino acids. The CDR3 coding sequence is TGCGCCAGCAGCCAAGATCTAGTCTCTGGCGGGGCCGGGGAGCTGTTTTTT. Protein: CASSQDLVSGGAGELFF.

The chain recombines TRBV9 with TRBJ1-1; a weak D match, TRBD1 (6 bases). The germline gives CDR1 SGDLS, CDR2 YYNGEE. CDR3 length equals 15 residues. V was trimmed by 0 bases and J by 5 bases, leaving 14 bases between them. CDR3 region: CASSVEGGLFTEAFF. The DNA of the CDR3 is TGTGCCAGCAGCGTAGAGGGGGGGCTGTTTACTGAAGCTTTCTTT. Complete variable domain (other parts from reference TRBV9 and TRBJ1-1): DSGVTQTPKHLITATGQRVTLRCSPRSGDLSVYWYQQSLDQGLQFLIQYYNGEERAKGNILERFSAQQFPDLHSELNLSSLELGDSALYFCASSVEGGLFTEAFFGQGTRLTVV.

The rearrangement links TRBV7-2 to TRBJ2-7; 8 bases are shared with TRBD2. V shed 6 bases, J shed 3 bases, and the junction held 7 bases outside the gene matches. CDR1 is SGHTA and CDR2 is FQGNSA in the germline V gene. This CDR3 region has 14 residues. The CDR3 reads CASRPSGSIYEQYF. The CDR3 DNA reads TGTGCCAGCAGACCAAGCGGGAGTATCTACGAGCAGTACTTC.

The chain carries TRBV27 and TRBJ1-2; tentative D call: TRBD1 (5 bases). CDR1 is MNHEY and CDR2 is SMNVEV in the germline V gene (reference sequence). Trimming cost V 4 bases and J 2 bases, with 11 bases left between them. This CDR3 region has 14 residues. CDR3 sequence reads: CASSSYRQNYGYTF. CDR3 in DNA: TGTGCCAGCAGTTCTTACCGACAGAACTATGGCTACACCTTC.

The chain uses TRBV11-2 and TRBJ1-2, with no clear D. CDR1 and CDR2 from the germline V gene are SGHAT and FQNNGV. Trimming removed 4 bases at V and 4 bases at J, with 10 bases between. This CDR3 has 13 amino acids. The CDR3 DNA reads as TGTGCCAGCAGCTCACCCACCGGCTATGGCTACACCTTC. Amino acids: CASSSPTGYGYTF.

V and J are TRBV19 and TRBJ2-7; D is undetermined. The CDR3 loop spans 14 amino acids. Per the germline V gene, CDR1 is LNHDA and CDR2 is SQIVND (reference sequence). V shed 2 bases and J shed 7 bases, with 15 bases lying between them. The CDR3 nucleotides are TGTGCCAGTAGTATAAACGCCGGTCTTTTAGAGCAGTACTTC. This sequence encodes CASSINAGLLEQYF.

V is TRBV10-1 and J is TRBJ2-1; D might be TRBD1 (5 bases). The V gene's germline CDR1 is WNHNN and CDR2 SYGVQD (reference sequence). V lost 0 bases and J lost 8, with 17 bases in between. CDR3 length equals 16 residues. CDR3 nucleotides: TGCGCCAGCAGTGAGTCTATAGGGGCGTTGGGTCATGAGCAGTTCTTC. Translation: CASSESIGALGHEQFF.

The J gene is TRBJ2-1, the V gene TRBV4-1; 12 positions agree with TRBD2. V gave up 7 bases and J gave up 3 bases; unmatched junction bases: 4. Germline CDR1 and CDR2: MGHRA and YSYEKL. The CDR3 sequence is 15 residues long. CDR3 protein: CASTGLAGSYNEQFF. CDR3 sequence (DNA): TGCGCCAGCACAGGACTAGCGGGGAGCTACAATGAGCAGTTCTTC.

V is TRBV7-9 and J is TRBJ2-7; 10 positions agree with TRBD1. The trim removed 5 bases at V and 4 bases at J, leaving 14 bases unmatched. Germline CDR1 SEHNR, CDR2 FQNEAQ (reference sequence). The CDR3 covers 17 residues. The DNA of the CDR3 is TGTGCCAGCAGCCCCACCAGAGGGACAGGGGATAGGTACGAGCAGTACTTC. It yields the protein CASSPTRGTGDRYEQYF.

This clone was detected only once. CDR3 region: CASSKLNQETQYF. CDR3 DNA: TGTGCCAGCAGTAAATTAAACCAAGAGACCCAGTACTTC. The genes are TRBV27 and TRBJ2-5; D not certain. This CDR3 has 13 residues. The V and J ends lost 5 bases and 0 bases respectively, with 7 bases between them. Germline V CDR1 and CDR2: MNHEY, SMNVEV (reference sequence).

The chain links TRBV7-2 to TRBJ1-1, with TRBD1 identical over 7 bases. CDR3 length: 19 amino acids. Trimming removed 3 bases from V and 4 bases from J; junction bases left unmatched: 20. From germline, CDR1 is SGHTA and CDR2 FQGNSA. The CDR3 DNA reads TGTGCCAGCAGCTTCCCAAACTCAAGGGGGCGAGGGTTGGGCACTGAAGCTTTCTTT. Protein product: CASSFPNSRGRGLGTEAFF.

V gene TRBV19 combines with J gene TRBJ2-1; D not resolved. This CDR3 has 10 amino acids. Trimming stripped 6 bases from V and 5 bases from J, with 2 bases between. CDR1 is LNHDA, CDR2 SQIVND, per germline (reference sequence). The chain's CDR3 is CASSNNEQFF. Written as DNA, the CDR3 is TGTGCCAGTAGCAACAATGAGCAGTTCTTC.

This clone was seen once. V gene TRBV28 combines with J gene TRBJ1-2; no reliable D call. Trimming shortened V by 7 bases and J by 5 bases, and 20 bases separated the two germline ends. The germline CDR1 and CDR2 sequences are MDHEN and SYDVKM. The CDR3 sequence is 15 residues long. The CDR3 DNA sequence: TGTGCCAGCAACGAGCCGGGAGGTCGGTTTTATGGCTACACCTTC. Amino acid sequence: CASNEPGGRFYGYTF.

The CDR3 region has the DNA TGTGCCAGCAGCTTTCAATCAGGGGGCTCCTACGAGCAGTACTTC. It is translated as CASSFQSGGSYEQYF. The chain uses TRBV7-8 and TRBJ2-7, with 7 bases fitting TRBD1. The V segment lost 3 bases and the J segment 0 bases; nucleotides outside the gene matches: 5. The CDR3 has 15 amino acids. Per germline, CDR1 SGHVS and CDR2 FQNEAQ.

The chain joins TRBV30 to TRBJ2-3; possible D gene TRBD2, 5 bases. The CDR3 loop spans 15 amino acids. V was cut by 2 bases and J by 2 bases, with 14 bases left in between. CDR1 GTSNPN and CDR2 SVGIG come from the germline V gene (reference sequence). The CDR3 here is CAWSWELGPTDTQYF. The CDR3 DNA follows: TGTGCCTGGAGTTGGGAACTAGGGCCCACAGATACGCAGTATTTT.

V gene TRBV5-6 combines with J gene TRBJ1-3, with D possibly matching TRBD1 (6 bases). V lost 0 bases and J 10 bases, leaving 11 bases between the germline ends. This CDR3 region has 13 residues. Germline CDR1 SGHDT, CDR2 YYEEEE. This chain's CDR3 is CASSLVDRYTIYF. CDR3 in DNA: TGTGCCAGCAGCTTGGTAGACAGGTATACCATATATTTT.

The CDR3 spells CASSLRQDGYTF. Here the CDR3 DNA reads TGTGCCAGCAGCCTGCGACAGGATGGCTACACCTTC. The chain carries TRBV3-1 (or the pseudogene TRBV3-2) and TRBJ1-2, with D possibly TRBD1 on 6 matching bases. This CDR3 region has 12 residues. Trimming removed 4 bases from V and 6 bases from J, with 9 bases in between. Germline CDR1 LGHDT, CDR2 YNNKEL (reference sequence).

This rearrangement joins TRBV4-2 to TRBJ1-2, with 8 bases that match TRBD1. The junction had 15 bases not matched to a gene; V was cut back by 1 base and J by 8 bases. Germline values: CDR1 LGHNA, CDR2 YNFKEQ. This CDR3 comprises 17 residues. The CDR3 region has the DNA TGTGCCAGCAGCCAAGCCCTGGTGACCCAGGGGGCTAAAGGCTACACCTTC. Translating gives CASSQALVTQGAKGYTF.

The chain couples TRBV30 to TRBJ2-1; D possibly corresponds to TRBD1 (6 bases). The germline V and J ends were trimmed by 0 bases and 7 bases, with 13 bases remaining between them. CDR3 length: 14 amino acids. The germline CDR1 and CDR2 sequences are GTSNPN and SVGIG (reference sequence). In DNA, the CDR3 is TGTGCCTGGAGTGTACAGGGTGGGTGGAATGAGCAGTTCTTC. This gives the protein CAWSVQGGWNEQFF.

The rearrangement links TRBV9 to TRBJ2-3; TRBD2 is a possible D gene (7 bases). CDR1 and CDR2 from the germline V gene are SGDLS and YYNGEE. Trimming removed 0 bases from V and 2 bases from J, with 19 bases in between. The CDR3 sequence is 18 residues long. The chain's CDR3 is CASSVETGGGGSTDTQYF. CDR3 nucleotide sequence: TGTGCCAGCAGCGTAGAAACTGGGGGCGGGGGATCCACAGATACGCAGTATTTT. Looking up the rest from reference TRBV9 and TRBJ2-3 gives the full variable domain: DSGVTQTPKHLITATGQRVTLRCSPRSGDLSVYWYQQSLDQGLQFLIQYYNGEERAKGNILERFSAQQFPDLHSELNLSSLELGDSALYFCASSVETGGGGSTDTQYFGPGTRLTVL.

This chain joins TRBV27 and TRBJ2-3; weak D call: TRBD2 (6 bases). Per germline, CDR1 MNHEY and CDR2 SMNVEV (reference sequence). There are 19 residues in the CDR3. V lost 2 bases and J 3 bases, leaving 24 bases between the germline ends. The CDR3 loop is CASSLDPPRGFILTDTQYF. The DNA for the CDR3 is TGTGCCAGCAGTTTAGACCCCCCCCGGGGGTTTATTCTTACAGATACGCAGTATTTT.